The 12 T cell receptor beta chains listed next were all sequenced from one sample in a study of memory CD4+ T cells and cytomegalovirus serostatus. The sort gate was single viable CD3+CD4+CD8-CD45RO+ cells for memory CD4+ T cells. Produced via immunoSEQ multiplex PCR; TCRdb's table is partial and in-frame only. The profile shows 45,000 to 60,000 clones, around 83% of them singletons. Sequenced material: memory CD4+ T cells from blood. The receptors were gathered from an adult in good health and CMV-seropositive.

This chain's CDR3 is CASSFTSGQITGELFF. CDR3 sequence (DNA): TGTGCCAGCAGCTTTACTAGCGGCCAAATAACCGGGGAGCTGTTTTTT. V and J are TRBV7-6 and TRBJ2-2, with 8 bases matching TRBD2. CDR3 length: 16 amino acids. The V gene's germline CDR1 is SGHVS and CDR2 FNYEAQ. V lost 3 bases to trimming and J lost 5 bases; unmatched junction nucleotides: 8. The full variable domain, in which reference TRBV7-6 and TRBJ2-2 provide the parts outside the CDR3, is GAGVSQSPRYKVTKRGQDVALRCDPISGHVSLYWYRQALGQGPEFLTYFNYEAQQDKSGLPNDRFSAERPEGSISTLTIQRTEQRDSAMYRCASSFTSGQITGELFFGEGSRLTVL.

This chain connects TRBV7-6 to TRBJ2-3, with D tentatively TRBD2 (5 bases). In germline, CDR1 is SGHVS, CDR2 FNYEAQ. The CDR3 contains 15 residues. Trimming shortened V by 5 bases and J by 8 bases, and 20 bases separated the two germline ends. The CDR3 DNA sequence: TGTGCCAGCAGCCTATCCCCGTCGGGATTAGGTACGCAGTATTTT. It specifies CASSLSPSGLGTQYF.

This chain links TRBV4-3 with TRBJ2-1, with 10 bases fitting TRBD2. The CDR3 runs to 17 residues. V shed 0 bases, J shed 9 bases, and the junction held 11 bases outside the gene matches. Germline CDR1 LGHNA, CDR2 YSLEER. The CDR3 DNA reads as TGCGCCAGCAGCCAAGATCGGGCAGCGGGAGGGCCGGGTGAGCAGTTCTTC. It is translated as CASSQDRAAGGPGEQFF.

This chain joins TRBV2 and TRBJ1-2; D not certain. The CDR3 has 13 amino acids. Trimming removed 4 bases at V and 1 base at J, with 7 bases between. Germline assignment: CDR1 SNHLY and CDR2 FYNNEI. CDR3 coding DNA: TGTGCCAGCAGTGGGGTCAGTAACTATGGCTACACCTTC. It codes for CASSGVSNYGYTF.

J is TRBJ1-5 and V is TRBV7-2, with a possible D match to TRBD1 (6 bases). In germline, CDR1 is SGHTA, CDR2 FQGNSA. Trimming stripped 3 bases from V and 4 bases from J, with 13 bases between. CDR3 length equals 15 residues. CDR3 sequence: CASSFTGQSNQPQHF. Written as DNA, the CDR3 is TGTGCCAGCAGCTTTACCGGACAGTCTAATCAGCCCCAGCATTTT.

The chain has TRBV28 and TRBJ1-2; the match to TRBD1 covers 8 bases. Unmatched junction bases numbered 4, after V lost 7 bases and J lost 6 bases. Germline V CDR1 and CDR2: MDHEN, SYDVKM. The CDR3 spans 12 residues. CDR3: CASTDRVDGYTF. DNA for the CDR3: TGTGCCAGCACGGACAGGGTTGATGGCTACACCTTC.

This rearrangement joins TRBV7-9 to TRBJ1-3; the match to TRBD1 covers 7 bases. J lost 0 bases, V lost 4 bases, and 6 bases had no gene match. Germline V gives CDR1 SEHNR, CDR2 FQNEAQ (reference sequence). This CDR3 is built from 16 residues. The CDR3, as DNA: TGTGCCAGCAGCTCACAGGGGTCCCTCTCTGGAAACACCATATATTTT. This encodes CASSSQGSLSGNTIYF.

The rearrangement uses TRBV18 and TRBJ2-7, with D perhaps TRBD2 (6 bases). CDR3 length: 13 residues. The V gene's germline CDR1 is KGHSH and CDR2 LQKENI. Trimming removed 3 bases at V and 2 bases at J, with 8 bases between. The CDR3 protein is CASSPRGPYEQYF. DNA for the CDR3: TGTGCCAGCTCACCGCGGGGTCCCTACGAGCAGTACTTC. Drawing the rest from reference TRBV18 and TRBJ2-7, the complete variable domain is NAGVMQNPRHLVRRRGQEARLRCSPMKGHSHVYWYRQLPEEGLKFMVYLQKENIIDESGMPKERFSAEFPKEGPSILRIQQVVRGDSAAYFCASSPRGPYEQYFGPGTRLTVT.

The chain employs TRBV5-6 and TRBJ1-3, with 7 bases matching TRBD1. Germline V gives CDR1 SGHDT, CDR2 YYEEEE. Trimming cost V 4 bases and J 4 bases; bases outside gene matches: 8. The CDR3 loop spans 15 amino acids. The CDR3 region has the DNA TGTGCCAGCAGCACCTGGGACAGAAGAGGAAACACCATATATTTT. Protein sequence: CASSTWDRRGNTIYF.

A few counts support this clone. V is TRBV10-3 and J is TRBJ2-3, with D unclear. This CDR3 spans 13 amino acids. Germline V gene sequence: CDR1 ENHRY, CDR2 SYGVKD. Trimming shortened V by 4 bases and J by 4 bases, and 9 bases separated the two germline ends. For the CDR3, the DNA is TGTGCCATCAGTGCTAGTGCGGCAGATACGCAGTATTTT. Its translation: CAISASAADTQYF.

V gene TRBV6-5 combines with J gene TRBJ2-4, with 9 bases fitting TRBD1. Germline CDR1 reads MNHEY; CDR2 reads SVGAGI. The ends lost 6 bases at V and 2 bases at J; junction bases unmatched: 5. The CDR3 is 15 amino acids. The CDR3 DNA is TGTGCCAGCAGACGACAGGGGGAAACCAAAAACATTCAGTACTTC. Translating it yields CASRRQGETKNIQYF.

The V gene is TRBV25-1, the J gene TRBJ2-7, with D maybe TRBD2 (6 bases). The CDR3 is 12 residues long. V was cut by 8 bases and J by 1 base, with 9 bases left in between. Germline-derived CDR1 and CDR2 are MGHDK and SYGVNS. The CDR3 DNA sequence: TGTGCCAGCGGTAGCGGTTCCTACGAGCAGTACTTC. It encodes CASGSGSYEQYF.